These 17 T cell receptor beta chains were sequenced from one sample in a study of vaccination and CD4 T cells after COVID-19. Time point given: late sampling 161 to 241 days after vaccination in a few convalescent patients. Treatment defined: approximately 9-day PBMC culture with coronavirus spike peptide pools or control peptides (ViraFEST assay). The Oncomine TCR Beta short-read assay sequenced DNA from cultured CD4+ T cells. TCRdb reprocessed the PCR reads via MiXCR and lists one record per CDR3 protein. The sample consists of 20,000 to 25,000 distinct CDR3 sequences, over 25% of them appearing once. No cognate antigen is known for these TCRs. Here the sequenced sample was CD4+ T cells from blood, cultured in vitro, taken about 7 months after SARS-CoV-2 vaccination. The receptor set was obtained from a human donor who had recovered from COVID-19.

This sequence joins TRBV18 and TRBJ1-2; D gene uncertain. The CDR3 sequence is 15 residues long. Trimming stripped 3 bases from V and 2 bases from J, with 13 bases between. Germline lookup yields CDR1 KGHSH and CDR2 LQKENI. The CDR3 here is CASSPRRESNYGYTF. The CDR3, as DNA: TGTGCCAGCTCACCTAGGAGGGAATCGAACTATGGCTACACCTTC. The full variable domain, completed using reference TRBV18 and TRBJ1-2, is NAGVMQNPRHLVRRRGQEARLRCSPMKGHSHVYWYRQLPEEGLKFMVYLQKENIIDESGMPKERFSAEFPKEGPSILRIQQVVRGDSAAYFCASSPRRESNYGYTFGSGTRLTVV.

This clonotype was seen once. This chain links TRBV10-3 with TRBJ1-1; possibly TRBD1 for D (6 bases). Germline V CDR1 and CDR2: ENHRY, SYGVKD. Trimming took 6 bases from V and 2 from J, leaving 16 bases between them. CDR3 length: 15 residues. In nucleotides, the CDR3 is TGTGCCATCAGGGTCAACAGGGACACAAACACTGAAGCTTTCTTT. This gives the protein CAIRVNRDTNTEAFF.

This rearrangement joins TRBV7-2 to TRBJ2-2; 8 nucleotides match TRBD1. The CDR3 contains 14 residues. The J segment lost 5 bases and the V segment lost 3 bases, leaving 2 bases of the junction unmatched. The germline CDR1 and CDR2 sequences are SGHTA and FQGNSA. CDR3 sequence: CASSFRQGTGELFF. CDR3 nucleotides: TGTGCCAGCAGCTTCCGACAGGGGACCGGGGAGCTGTTTTTT.

This clonotype turned up a few times. The CDR3, as DNA: TGTGCCAGCCAACCGGGACTACTCACAGATACGCAGTATTTT. It encodes CASQPGLLTDTQYF. V is TRBV19 and J is TRBJ2-3; 7 bases align to TRBD2. The CDR3 contains 14 residues. CDR1 and CDR2 (germline): LNHDA, SQIVND (reference sequence). The ends lost 9 bases at V and 2 bases at J; junction bases unmatched: 8.

The rearrangement links TRBV7-3 to TRBJ2-2, with D unresolved. The CDR3 length is 14 residues. In germline, CDR1 is SGHTA, CDR2 FQGTGA. The V and J ends lost 3 bases and 7 bases respectively, with 12 bases between them. The CDR3 sequence is CASSLKTIGGELFF. The CDR3 DNA sequence: TGTGCCAGCAGCTTGAAAACTATTGGCGGGGAGCTGTTTTTT.

The V and J genes are TRBV4-1 and TRBJ2-5; D is unresolved. Trimming removed 0 bases from V and 4 bases from J, with 6 bases in between. The germline CDR1 and CDR2 sequences are MGHRA and YSYEKL. The CDR3 loop spans 13 amino acids. The CDR3 is CASSQDFGETQYF. The CDR3 region has the DNA TGCGCCAGCAGCCAAGATTTCGGAGAGACCCAGTACTTC.

V and J are TRBV29-1 and TRBJ1-5; D is uncertain. There are 13 residues in the CDR3. Germline values: CDR1 SQVTM, CDR2 ANQGSEA. Trimming removed 4 bases from V and 5 bases from J, with 12 bases in between. CDR3 amino acids: CSVALGLDQPQHF. DNA of the CDR3: TGCAGCGTTGCTTTGGGCCTGGATCAGCCCCAGCATTTT.

The table lists this clonotype with a few counts. CDR3 sequence reads: CSARDPRQGTDTQYF. The CDR3 DNA follows: TGCAGTGCTAGAGATCCGCGACAGGGCACAGATACGCAGTATTTT. The genes are TRBV20-1 and TRBJ2-3, with a weak D call TRBD1 (6 bases). With 0 bases removed from V and 1 base from J, the gap between germline ends came to 11 bases. From germline, CDR1 is DFQATT and CDR2 SNEGSKA (reference sequence). The CDR3 has 15 amino acids.

This clonotype was seen a few times. This chain links TRBV11-3 with TRBJ1-6, with TRBD1 matching 10 bases. The CDR3 is 14 residues long. Trimming took 1 base from V and 9 from J; bases not matched to a gene: 0. The germline CDR1 and CDR2 sequences are SGHNT and YENEEA. CDR3 residues: CASSLGQGASPLHF. The DNA for the CDR3 is TGTGCCAGCAGCTTAGGACAGGGGGCTTCACCCCTCCACTTT. The whole variable domain, remainder taken from reference TRBV11-3 and TRBJ1-6, is EAGVVQSPRYKIIEKKQPVAFWCNPISGHNTLYWYLQNLGQGPELLIRYENEEAVDDSQLPKDRFSAERLKGVDSTLKIQPAELGDSAVYLCASSLGQGASPLHFGNGTRLTVT.

This clonotype was detected a few times. The chain is built from TRBV12-3 or TRBV12-4 and TRBJ2-7; 7 positions match TRBD1. This CDR3 spans 17 amino acids. V lost 3 bases, J lost 2 bases, and 13 bases stayed unmatched. The CDR3 DNA reads as TGTGCCAGCAGTTTGACTCTCCTGACAGGGCCTACCTACGAGCAGTACTTC. Its translation: CASSLTLLTGPTYEQYF.

This clonotype has a handful of counts. This sequence joins TRBV28 and TRBJ1-1; unclear D gene. This CDR3 comprises 15 residues. Trimming shortened V by 4 bases and J by 3 bases, and 15 bases separated the two germline ends. CDR1 MDHEN and CDR2 SYDVKM come from the germline V gene. CDR3 loop: CASSSPHSGDTEAFF. Written as DNA, the CDR3 is TGTGCCAGCAGTTCCCCTCACAGCGGGGACACTGAAGCTTTCTTT.

The V gene is TRBV2, the J gene TRBJ2-3; D gene ambiguous. The germline gives CDR1 SNHLY, CDR2 FYNNEI. The CDR3 extends over 14 amino acids. V shed 3 bases and J shed 2 bases, with 9 bases lying between them. The CDR3 spells CASSEHRSTDTQYF. The DNA for the CDR3 is TGTGCCAGCAGTGAGCACCGCTCCACAGATACGCAGTATTTT.

This clonotype was detected only a few times. The J gene is TRBJ1-2, the V gene TRBV7-9, with D possibly TRBD1 on 5 matching bases. V dropped 1 base and J dropped 3 bases, with 12 bases sitting between them. Germline CDR1 and CDR2: SEHNR and FQNEAQ (reference sequence). CDR3 size: 15 residues. The CDR3 is CASSLVFGADYGYTF. The CDR3 DNA follows: TGTGCCAGCAGCTTAGTTTTTGGGGCAGACTATGGCTACACCTTC.

V usage is TRBV4-1 and J usage is TRBJ2-7; D gene unclear. V was pared by 4 bases and J by 0 bases, with 16 bases between. Per the germline V gene, CDR1 is MGHRA and CDR2 is YSYEKL. CDR3 size: 16 residues. In nucleotides, the CDR3 is TGCGCCAGCAGCCTTAGGGCAGCGATGAGCTCCTACGAGCAGTACTTC. Its protein is CASSLRAAMSSYEQYF.

J is TRBJ1-6 and V is TRBV10-3; no firm D call. Germline CDR1 is ENHRY and CDR2 is SYGVKD. Trimming left V 6 bases short and J 7 bases short, with 16 bases between. The CDR3 runs to 15 residues. The chain's CDR3 is CAISQYDTQNSPLHF. For the CDR3, the DNA is TGTGCCATCAGCCAGTACGACACGCAGAATTCACCCCTCCACTTT.

The rearrangement links TRBV18 to TRBJ2-5, with D possibly matching TRBD1 (5 bases). Germline loops: CDR1 KGHSH, CDR2 LQKENI. V gave up 6 bases and J gave up 3 bases, with 17 bases separating them. The CDR3 spans 15 residues. Here the CDR3 reads CASSPKAWTKETQYF. The CDR3 nucleotides are TGTGCCAGCTCCCCCAAGGCCTGGACAAAAGAGACCCAGTACTTC.

The chain uses TRBV7-6 and TRBJ2-2, with 8 bases matching TRBD1. Germline V lookup: CDR1 SGHVS, CDR2 FNYEAQ. This CDR3 is built from 16 residues. J lost 0 bases, V lost 1 base, and 1 base had no gene match. CDR3: CASSLETGANTGELFF. CDR3 in DNA: TGTGCCAGCAGCTTAGAGACAGGGGCGAACACCGGGGAGCTGTTTTTT.